The entry below gives a single T cell receptor beta chain sequence along with its context. Repertoires were generated with immunoSEQ multiplex PCR, while TCRdb's copy carries only in-frame clones and drops some. The table lists 15,000 to 20,000 clones, about 83% of them singletons. The V and J ends lost 3 bases and 2 bases, in that order; junction bases with no gene match: 4. Per germline, CDR1 SGDLS and CDR2 YYNGEE. This CDR3 contains 14 residues. These data are taken from a study of T cell changes during pregnancy in multiple sclerosis. The chain is built from TRBV9 and TRBJ1-1; the match to TRBD1 covers 7 bases. The sequenced sample was CD8+ T cells from peripheral blood mononuclear cells, obtained after pregnancy. The clonotype originates from a female donor with multiple sclerosis, enrolled in a pregnancy study. CDR3 DNA sequence: TGTGCCAGCAGCGCTGGACAGGCTAACACTGAAGCTTTCTTT. Its protein is CASSAGQANTEAFF.